This is a list of T cell receptor beta chains from one sample in a study of human T cells and chemical hapten exposure. TCRdb redid the calling of the RACE reads with MiXCR, one entry per CDR3 protein. The sample contains some 82,000 distinct CDR3 sequences, about 6.6% of which appear only once. Specimen: whole blood, collected in connection with sensitization to the hapten diphenylcyclopropenone (DPC). These receptors were collected from a woman in her twenties or thirties with alopecia areata. Some clones in this sample may be carry-over from other donors' samples. CDR3s include the opening cysteine and the closing phenylalanine or tryptophan. D genes are given only for firm matches. For some rows the clone size is stated as once, few or many, or as a class when expanded; others skip it.

NA	many	TRBV5-6	TRBJ1-5	CASSLGRSNQPQHF	TGTGCCAGCAGCTTGGGCAGATCAAATCAGCCCCAGCATTTT
TRBD1	few	TRBV6-6	TRBJ1-1	CASRSPGQGHFPEAFF	TGTGCCAGCAGATCTCCGGGACAGGGCCACTTCCCTGAAGCTTTCTTT
NA	few	TRBV20-1	TRBJ1-1	CSAPDKTTGNTEAFF	TGCAGTGCTCCAGATAAAACGACGGGGAACACTGAAGCTTTCTTT
NA	many	TRBV20-1	TRBJ1-2	CSARNPANYGYTF	TGCAGTGCTAGAAATCCGGCTAACTATGGCTACACCTTC
TRBD1	many	TRBV3-1	TRBJ1-2	CASSQAGTEYGYTF	TGTGCCAGCAGCCAGGCCGGGACAGAGTATGGCTACACCTTC
TRBD1	NA	TRBV19	TRBJ1-2	CASSPRGTQGNYGYTF	TGTGCCAGTAGTCCTAGGGGAACACAGGGGAACTATGGCTACACCTTC
NA	many	TRBV14	TRBJ1-2	CASSQGLNYGYTF	TGTGCCAGCAGCCAGGGTCTTAACTATGGCTACACCTTC
NA	many	TRBV7-2	TRBJ1-6	CASSLDQGRSPLHF	TGTGCCAGCAGCTTAGATCAGGGTCGTTCACCCCTCCACTTT
NA	many	TRBV5-1	TRBJ2-2	CASSPRDANTGELFF	TGCGCCAGCAGCCCTAGGGATGCGAACACCGGGGAGCTGTTTTTT
NA	medium-sized	TRBV6-5	TRBJ2-1	CASSPTTYNEQFF	TGTGCCAGCAGCCCTACTACCTACAATGAGCAGTTCTTC